The 23 T cell receptor beta chains listed next were all sequenced from one sample in a study of identical twins. TCRdb passed the 5' RACE reads through MiXCR, listing each CDR3 protein once. This repertoire shows 700,000 or so distinct CDR3 sequences, over 8.5% found once; its top ten account for around 0.98%. A further study also used this sample, focusing on yellow fever vaccine responses in identical twins.

The specimen sequenced was PBMCs. The receptors were gathered from a woman under 30 in good health.

This clonotype has at least ten counts. The gene calls are TRBV12-3 or TRBV12-4 and TRBJ1-2, with a possible D match to TRBD1 (5 bases). The CDR3 length is 13 residues. Trimming shortened V by 2 bases and J by 6 bases, and 10 bases separated the two germline ends. CDR3 residues: CASSLKAGHGYTF. CDR3 DNA: TGTGCCAGCAGTTTAAAGGCAGGGCATGGCTACACCTTC.

Only a few counts were recorded for this clonotype. The genes are TRBV7-2 and TRBJ2-7, with D perhaps matching TRBD2 (5 bases). The germline CDR1 and CDR2 sequences are SGHTA and FQGNSA. With 5 bases removed from V and 2 bases from J, the gap between germline ends came to 19 bases. The CDR3 extends over 16 amino acids. The CDR3 sequence is CASSPTPGYTTYEQYF. DNA for the CDR3: TGTGCCAGCAGCCCCACCCCGGGGTACACTACCTACGAGCAGTACTTC.

This clonotype was recorded many times. The chain employs TRBV5-1 and TRBJ2-3; 9 bases are shared with TRBD1. This CDR3 region has 15 residues. Germline values: CDR1 SGHRS, CDR2 YFSETQ. V shed 6 bases and J 5 bases; nucleotides not matched to a gene: 10. The CDR3 protein is CASKGTGGWEDTQYF. CDR3 nucleotide sequence: TGCGCCAGCAAGGGAACAGGGGGCTGGGAAGATACGCAGTATTTT. The full variable domain, rest sourced from reference TRBV5-1 and TRBJ2-3, is KAGVTQTPRYLIKTRGQQVTLSCSPISGHRSVSWYQQTPGQGLQFLFEYFSETQRNKGNFPGRFSGRQFSNSRSEMNVSTLELGDSALYLCASKGTGGWEDTQYFGPGTRLTVL.

This clonotype has a count of ten or more. The chain links TRBV29-1 to TRBJ1-4; 7 positions match TRBD1. Germline values: CDR1 SQVTM, CDR2 ANQGSEA. With V trimmed by 5 bases and J by 6 bases, 3 bases remained unmatched. The CDR3 extends over 12 amino acids. The CDR3 region has the DNA TGCAGCGTTCGACAGGGCGATGAAAAACTGTTTTTT. This codes for CSVRQGDEKLFF.

The V gene is TRBV20-1, the J gene TRBJ2-4; the D gene is possibly TRBD1 (6 bases). From germline, CDR1 is DFQATT and CDR2 SNEGSKA (reference sequence). V was cut by 3 bases and J by 0 bases, with 15 bases left in between. This CDR3 has 16 amino acids. The CDR3 protein is CSARGAGGEAKNIQYF. CDR3 DNA: TGCAGTGCTAGGGGGGCAGGTGGCGAAGCCAAAAACATTCAGTACTTC.

This clonotype has more than one count but fewer than ten. This sequence joins TRBV27 and TRBJ2-7; 7 bases line up with TRBD2. Trimming at V came to 10 bases and at J to 2 bases, leaving 11 bases not matched to a gene. Germline CDR1 is MNHEY and CDR2 is SMNVEV (reference sequence). CDR3 length equals 14 residues. The CDR3 DNA sequence: TGTGCCACAACGACTAAAGCGGGAACCTACGAGCAGTACTTC. Amino acids: CATTTKAGTYEQYF.

This clonotype was seen a few times. V usage is TRBV6-5 and J usage is TRBJ1-1, with D hard to call. CDR1 is MNHEY and CDR2 is SVGAGI in the germline V gene. The CDR3 runs to 13 residues. Trimming removed 0 bases from V and 7 bases from J, with 9 bases in between. CDR3 region: CASSYSNVNEAFF. The CDR3 DNA reads TGTGCCAGCAGTTACTCCAACGTCAATGAAGCTTTCTTT.

The chain couples TRBV5-1 to TRBJ1-1; no clear D. This CDR3 contains 15 residues. Per the germline V gene, CDR1 is SGHRS and CDR2 is YFSETQ. V was cut by 1 base and J by 0 bases, with 10 bases left in between. The CDR3 is CASSLFIPMNTEAFF. Written as DNA, the CDR3 is TGCGCCAGCAGCTTGTTTATTCCTATGAACACTGAAGCTTTCTTT.

In this sample, this clonotype turned up a few times. The chain recombines TRBV12-3 or TRBV12-4 with TRBJ2-3; D unclear. This CDR3 is built from 14 residues. The ends were cut back, 7 bases at V and 4 bases at J, with 15 bases in the middle. The CDR3 DNA reads as TGTGCCAGCATTTCGCATCCCTCCGCAGATACGCAGTATTTT. It encodes CASISHPSADTQYF.

This clonotype was observed many times. CDR3 DNA: TGTGCCACCAGCAAAGGAGTTGTGGAGACCCAGTACTTC. This codes for CATSKGVVETQYF. The gene calls are TRBV15 and TRBJ2-5; no clear D gene. CDR1 and CDR2 (germline): LNHNV, YYDKDF (reference sequence). The CDR3 runs 13 residues. Deletions cut 4 bases from V and 5 bases from J, with 11 bases between.

The chain links TRBV2 to TRBJ2-3, with D perhaps matching TRBD1 or TRBD2 (5 bases each). The V end lost 3 bases, the J end lost 8 bases, and 9 bases lay between the germline ends. The CDR3 totals 12 residues. The germline V gene encodes CDR1 SNHLY and CDR2 FYNNEI. CDR3 DNA: TGTGCCAGCAGTGATGTGGGGACTACGCAGTATTTT. It yields the protein CASSDVGTTQYF.

The rearrangement uses TRBV3-1 and TRBJ2-1; D ambiguous. The CDR3 sequence is 16 residues long. Germline CDR1 LGHDT, CDR2 YNNKEL (reference sequence). The V end lost 4 bases, the J end lost 2 bases, and 15 bases lay between the germline ends. CDR3 nucleotides: TGTGCCAGCAGCCCCCCGAGGAAAACTCCCTACAATGAGCAGTTCTTC. Translation: CASSPPRKTPYNEQFF.

This clonotype has just a few counts. The chain combines TRBV10-1 with TRBJ1-5, with 8 nucleotides matching TRBD1. CDR3 length: 15 residues. The germline V gene encodes CDR1 WNHNN and CDR2 SYGVQD (reference sequence). Unmatched junction bases numbered 2, after V lost 2 bases and J lost 2 bases. The CDR3 loop is CASSEADRGNQPQHF. In nucleotides, the CDR3 is TGCGCCAGCAGTGAGGCGGACAGGGGCAATCAGCCCCAGCATTTT.

This clonotype was observed a handful of times. This chain links TRBV5-1 with TRBJ2-5; no definite D call. The V gene's germline CDR1 is SGHRS and CDR2 YFSETQ. This CDR3 region has 15 residues. Trimming took off 7 bases at V and 2 bases at J, with 18 bases between the two ends. In nucleotides, the CDR3 is TGCGCCAGCTGGACGGTTCCCGCTGAACAAGAGACCCAGTACTTC. This encodes CASWTVPAEQETQYF.

The V call is TRBV20-1, the J call TRBJ2-4, with a tentative D call TRBD2 (5 bases). Germline CDR1 reads DFQATT; CDR2 reads SNEGSKA (reference sequence). Trimming removed 3 bases from V and 2 bases from J, with 17 bases in between. The CDR3 consists of 16 residues. The CDR3 DNA is TGCAGTGCTAGTCCTTACGTGGAGGAATCCAAAAACATTCAGTACTTC. This encodes CSASPYVEESKNIQYF.

V is TRBV20-1 and J is TRBJ2-2, with D perhaps TRBD2 (5 bases). Per germline, CDR1 DFQATT and CDR2 SNEGSKA (reference sequence). CDR3 size: 13 residues. The ends were cut back, 5 bases at V and 8 bases at J, with 15 bases in the middle. The CDR3 DNA reads as TGCAGTGCTTACTTCCGGGGAACTGGGGAGCTGTTTTTT. Encoded protein: CSAYFRGTGELFF.

The V call is TRBV28, the J call TRBJ2-3; TRBD2 aligns across 12 bases. Germline loops: CDR1 MDHEN, CDR2 SYDVKM. The CDR3 is 17 residues long. Trimming removed 3 bases from V and 2 bases from J; junction bases left unmatched: 6. The CDR3 bases are TGTGCCAGCAGTTTCCCCCGACTAGCGGGGGTCACAGATACGCAGTATTTT. This translates into CASSFPRLAGVTDTQYF.

Points on this clonotype: The junction differs from germline at one of its ends, possibly a read error. The chain is built from TRBV7-8 and TRBJ2-3, with 13 bases that match TRBD2. The CDR3 extends over 16 amino acids. CDR1 SGHVS and CDR2 FQNEAQ come from the germline V gene. The CDR3 spells CASSPRTSGSKDTQYF. CDR3 nucleotides: TGTGCCAGCAGCCCGAGGACTAGCGGGAGCAAAGATACGCAGTATTTT.

This clonotype showed up just a few times. The rearrangement links TRBV6-2 or TRBV6-3 to TRBJ2-1, with no clear D. Trimming removed 4 bases at V and 9 bases at J, with 10 bases between. The CDR3 consists of 12 residues. From germline, CDR1 is MNHEY and CDR2 SVGEGT. The DNA of the CDR3 is TGTGCCAGCAGTTGGAAAAAGGGTGAGCAGTTCTTC. Protein sequence: CASSWKKGEQFF.

This sequence joins TRBV18 and TRBJ2-1, with 9 bases aligning to TRBD1. The junction had 8 bases not matched to a gene; V was cut back by 1 base and J by 10 bases. Germline CDR1 is KGHSH and CDR2 is LQKENI. The CDR3 length is 15 residues. This CDR3 is CASSPLVQGAIEQFF. The CDR3 DNA follows: TGTGCCAGCTCACCACTAGTACAGGGGGCGATCGAGCAGTTCTTC.

The sample holds a few counts of this clonotype. V is TRBV6-6 and J is TRBJ2-1; D not certain. V was pared by 6 bases and J by 6 bases, with 9 bases between. CDR3 length: 12 amino acids. CDR1 is MNHNY and CDR2 is SVGAGI in the germline V gene (reference sequence). Here the CDR3 reads CASSYTFNEQFF. CDR3 DNA: TGTGCCAGCAGCTACACCTTCAATGAGCAGTTCTTC.

V gene TRBV20-1 combines with J gene TRBJ2-2, with TRBD2 matching over 13 bases. V was pared by 5 bases and J by 1 base, with 7 bases of the junction left unmatched. The length of the CDR3 is 17 residues. Germline CDR1 reads DFQATT; CDR2 reads SNEGSKA (reference sequence). Here the CDR3 reads CSAYRLAGGLNTGELFF. CDR3 nucleotides: TGCAGTGCTTATAGACTAGCGGGGGGATTGAACACCGGGGAGCTGTTTTTT.

This clonotype was found a few times. The chain recombines TRBV20-1 with TRBJ2-7; TRBD1 matches 7 bases. Germline assignment: CDR1 DFQATT and CDR2 SNEGSKA (reference sequence). The CDR3 totals 15 residues. With 3 bases clipped from V and 2 bases from J, the junction kept 10 bases outside the gene matches. CDR3 loop: CSARSRQGVTYEQYF. The CDR3 DNA reads as TGCAGTGCTAGGTCCCGACAGGGCGTAACCTACGAGCAGTACTTC.